These T cell receptor beta chains were read from a single sample in a study of blood T cell repertoires in COVID-19. Profiling relied on immunoSEQ multiplex PCR, and the TCRdb table lists in-frame clones only, not all of them. Seen here are around 140,000 clones, 65% to 85% observed once, and the top ten hold under 4.5%. The specimen was peripheral blood. The receptors here all came from a woman aged 60-70 years with acute or convalescent COVID-19. The CDR3 runs from the conserved cysteine through the conserved F or W.

V gene,CDR3 protein
TRBV28,CASSWYEGSLGYTF
TRBV25-1,CASSEFGSGRKYEQFF
TRBV20-1,CSATRREQYF
TRBV10-3,CAISLDFYGYTF
TRBV7-9,CASSSYGLATNEKLFF
TRBV7-9,CASSLRQGGEAFF
TRBV7-9,CASSSSGTTGTEAFF
TRBV15,CATSRGLRRDEQYF
TRBV7-8,CASSTSASYNEQFF
TRBV2,CASSVGPGQGSYEQYF
TRBV3-1/TRBV3-2,CASSSKDRVRSETQYF
TRBV9,CASSVGHSGGFTEAFF
TRBV3-1/TRBV3-2,CASSQDSGQVSYSNQPQHF
TRBV6-6,CASSYSRGNEQFF
TRBV10-3,CAISLLAPTDTQYF
TRBV30,CAWSVAGMGPQHF
TRBV7-3,CASREAGSTGELFF
TRBV5-1,CASSFSKPPDMDQPQHF
TRBV18,CASSPGRDSSGQYF
TRBV29-1,CSVGRTERYEQYF
TRBV7-2,CASSLAVQGGSGNTIYF
TRBV19,CASTHSGGTGELFF
TRBV24-1,CATKPPGGNNNEQFF
TRBV28,CASSSPVSGRLYNEQFF
TRBV7-9,CASSKMRDRGYEQYF
TRBV28,CASSDGVPGELFF
TRBV6-5,CASSYTKDRGGGYTF
TRBV19,CASSIFGDWFTGELFF
TRBV5-1,CASSFLAGELYEQYF
TRBV6-4,CAVRMTDDTEAFF
TRBV7-3,CASSLDWASNEQYF
TRBV27,CASSLYVDSYEQYF
TRBV7-2,CASSLASVASYNEQFF
TRBV7-2,CASSPREGRQETQYF
TRBV28,CASSLGGQRHSYEQYF
TRBV19,CASSPRQGIDEQYF
TRBV28,CASLRGYNEKLFF
TRBV6-5,CASRPDWATNEKLFF
TRBV28,CASRGLQGGDQPQHF
TRBV5-3,CARSRLARENNSPLHF
TRBV24-1,CATRKTAYNEQFF
TRBV28,CASSFPRAEQFF
TRBV4-1,CASSPRTSGRVEDTQYF
TRBV19,CASSGGSGRNTGELFF
TRBV2,CASRSAGYEQYF
TRBV5-1,CASSLAGAGSYEQYF
TRBV3-1/TRBV3-2,CASGPSQGNSPLHF
TRBV7-2,CASSLKRRRTDTQYF